Presented here are 22 T cell receptor beta chains from one specimen sequenced in a study of human T cells and chemical hapten exposure. TCRdb used MiXCR to reprocess the RACE reads, holding one entry per CDR3 protein. The table shows about 350,000 distinct CDR3 sequences, with roughly 6.3% occurring only once. Time point: patch test 2, 6 weeks after DPC sensitization. Treatment described: therapeutic diphenylcyclopropenone sensitization with weekly scalp DPC. The sample consisted of whole blood, taken in connection with sensitization to the hapten diphenylcyclopropenone (DPC). Receptor source: a young woman with alopecia areata. Some clones in this sample may be carry-over from other donors' samples.

The V call is TRBV28, the J call TRBJ2-7; possible D gene TRBD2, 7 bases. Germline V gene data show CDR1 as MDHEN and CDR2 as SYDVKM. The CDR3 contains 13 residues. The V end lost 3 bases, the J end lost 7 bases, and 13 bases lay between the germline ends. The CDR3 protein is CASSLGGREEQYF. The CDR3, as DNA: TGTGCCAGCAGTTTGGGGGGGCGGGAAGAGCAGTACTTC.

The chain has TRBV4-3 and TRBJ2-2; D not certain. Trimming left V 0 bases short and J 0 bases short, with 11 bases between. CDR1 and CDR2 from the germline V gene are LGHNA and YSLEER. This CDR3 contains 17 residues. CDR3 protein: CASSQEERHPNTGELFF. CDR3 sequence (DNA): TGCGCCAGCAGCCAAGAGGAACGGCACCCGAACACCGGGGAGCTGTTTTTT.

This clonotype was counted many times. V gene TRBV6-6 combines with J gene TRBJ2-6; 9 nucleotides align to TRBD1. The germline V gene encodes CDR1 MNHNY and CDR2 SVGAGI (reference sequence). V shed 11 bases and J 0 bases; nucleotides not matched to a gene: 8. The CDR3 spans 16 residues. CDR3: CAARDRVHSGANVLTF. As DNA, the CDR3 is TGTGCCGCTCGGGACAGGGTCCACTCTGGGGCCAACGTCCTGACTTTC.

The table lists this clonotype with a few counts. CDR3 loop: CASSQGSLDRGYGYTF. In nucleotides, the CDR3 is TGTGCCAGCAGCCAAGGATCCCTGGACAGGGGCTATGGCTACACCTTC. The chain has TRBV3-1 and TRBJ1-2, with TRBD1 matching 9 bases. The trim removed 1 base at V and 4 bases at J, leaving 7 bases unmatched. CDR1 is LGHDT and CDR2 is YNNKEL in the germline V gene (reference sequence). The CDR3 is 16 residues long.

This clonotype was found many times. The J gene is TRBJ2-1, the V gene TRBV4-3; weak D call: TRBD1 (5 bases). In germline, CDR1 is LGHNA, CDR2 YSLEER. Trimming shortened V by 4 bases and J by 8 bases, and 24 bases separated the two germline ends. The CDR3 is 17 amino acids. CDR3 residues: CASSPEGDAIGYDEQFF. DNA for the CDR3: TGCGCCAGCAGCCCTGAAGGGGATGCGATCGGGTACGATGAGCAGTTCTTC.

This clonotype was counted a few times. CDR3 coding DNA: TGTGCCAGCAGTACTAGAGGGGACACAGCCACTGAAGCTTTCTTT. This translates into CASSTRGDTATEAFF. The rearrangement joins TRBV9 to TRBJ1-1; a possible D gene is TRBD1 (6 bases). V was clipped by 5 bases and J by 4 bases, with 18 bases between them. The CDR3 is made up of 15 amino acids. Germline V gives CDR1 SGDLS, CDR2 YYNGEE.

This clonotype was counted between two and nine times. The chain joins TRBV5-1 to TRBJ2-7; 8 nucleotides line up with TRBD2. Per germline, CDR1 SGHRS and CDR2 YFSETQ. CDR3 length: 15 amino acids. V lost 4 bases to trimming and J lost 6 bases; unmatched junction nucleotides: 12. CDR3 loop: CASSPAHRGGPEQYF. In DNA, the CDR3 is TGCGCCAGCAGCCCGGCCCACCGGGGGGGCCCCGAGCAGTACTTC.

The CDR3 region is CASSYPPSGEETQYF. CDR3 in DNA: TGTGCCAGCAGCTACCCGCCTAGCGGGGAAGAGACCCAGTACTTC. The gene calls are TRBV7-9 and TRBJ2-5, with 9 bases fitting TRBD2. Trimming removed 4 bases from V and 3 bases from J; junction bases left unmatched: 6. The CDR3 loop spans 15 amino acids. The V gene's germline CDR1 is SEHNR and CDR2 FQNEAQ (reference sequence).

The chain combines TRBV3-1 with TRBJ2-5; D unclear. Trimming pared 0 bases from V and 6 bases from J, leaving 8 bases between. The CDR3 has 13 amino acids. Germline V gene lookup returns CDR1 LGHDT and CDR2 YNNKEL (reference sequence). Written as DNA, the CDR3 is TGTGCCAGCAGCCAAGAAGGCGTAAAGACCCAGTACTTC. It codes for CASSQEGVKTQYF.

This clonotype has a handful of counts. This rearrangement joins TRBV7-9 to TRBJ2-5, with 7 positions matching TRBD1. The CDR3 totals 15 residues. Germline V gives CDR1 SEHNR, CDR2 FQNEAQ (reference sequence). After removal of 0 bases from V and 5 bases from J, the junction contained 6 bases not matched to a gene. CDR3 DNA sequence: TGTGCCAGCAGCTTAGCAGGGGGCCGACGTGAGACCCAGTACTTC. It codes for CASSLAGGRRETQYF.

Remarks on this clonotype: A much larger clonotype is one base distant, so this may be a read error. The V call is TRBV7-9, the J call TRBJ1-4; unclear D gene. CDR3 length: 14 amino acids. Germline V CDR1 and CDR2: SEHNR, FQNEAQ (reference sequence). Written as DNA, the CDR3 is TGTGCCAGCAGCTTACGGCAGAATAATAAAAAACTGTTTTTT. Residues: CASSLRQNNKKLFF.

The rearrangement uses TRBV24-1 and TRBJ2-1; TRBD1 agrees at 11 bases. Germline V gene data show CDR1 as KGHDR and CDR2 as SFDVKD. The CDR3 is 15 amino acids. Trimming cost V 2 bases and J 7 bases; bases outside gene matches: 3. CDR3 sequence reads: CATSDWTGGRNEQFF. CDR3 bases: TGTGCCACCAGTGATTGGACAGGGGGCCGGAATGAGCAGTTCTTC.

There are many counts of this clonotype. V usage is TRBV6-6 and J usage is TRBJ1-1; 9 bases are shared with TRBD1. The V gene's germline CDR1 is MNHNY and CDR2 SVGAGI (reference sequence). This CDR3 has 14 residues. Trimming at V came to 7 bases and at J to 6 bases, leaving 9 bases not matched to a gene. The DNA of the CDR3 is TGTGCCAGCATCTGGAGGACAGGGGCGTCTGAAGCTTTCTTT. Encoded protein: CASIWRTGASEAFF.

This clonotype was counted a few times. The chain carries TRBV9 and TRBJ2-1; no reliable D call. The CDR3 spans 12 residues. With 0 bases removed from V and 7 bases from J, the gap between germline ends came to 5 bases. Germline loops: CDR1 SGDLS, CDR2 YYNGEE. The DNA of the CDR3 is TGTGCCAGCAGCGTAGTGGAGAATGAGCAGTTCTTC. Its translation is CASSVVENEQFF. Using reference TRBV9 and TRBJ2-1 for the parts outside the CDR3, the full variable domain is DSGVTQTPKHLITATGQRVTLRCSPRSGDLSVYWYQQSLDQGLQFLIQYYNGEERAKGNILERFSAQQFPDLHSELNLSSLELGDSALYFCASSVVENEQFFGPGTRLTVL.

This clonotype was detected ten times or more. This chain links TRBV7-4 with TRBJ1-5, with D perhaps TRBD1 (6 bases). The V gene lost 2 bases and the J gene lost 0 bases, with 23 bases spanning the gap. Germline CDR1 reads SGHVT; CDR2 reads SQSDAQ. CDR3 length equals 20 residues. The CDR3 spells CASSLWCGRGDTNSNQPQHF. The DNA for the CDR3 is TGTGCCAGCAGCTTATGGTGCGGCAGGGGCGATACGAATAGCAATCAGCCCCAGCATTTT.

The table lists this clonotype with many counts. The chain links TRBV18 to TRBJ1-4, with D maybe TRBD1 (5 bases). V shed 2 bases and J shed 3 bases, with 16 bases lying between them. Germline V CDR1 and CDR2: KGHSH, LQKENI. The CDR3 loop spans 17 amino acids. Here the CDR3 DNA reads TGTGCCAGCTCACCAAACATTCCAGGGACGGCTAATGAAAAACTGTTTTTT. This sequence encodes CASSPNIPGTANEKLFF. Full variable domain (remainder filled in from reference TRBV18 and TRBJ1-4): NAGVMQNPRHLVRRRGQEARLRCSPMKGHSHVYWYRQLPEEGLKFMVYLQKENIIDESGMPKERFSAEFPKEGPSILRIQQVVRGDSAAYFCASSPNIPGTANEKLFFGSGTQLSVL.

This sequence joins TRBV7-3 and TRBJ2-1; 7 nucleotides agree with TRBD2. Trimming cost V 7 bases and J 4 bases; bases outside gene matches: 10. Germline values: CDR1 SGHTA, CDR2 FQGTGA. The CDR3 totals 15 residues. The CDR3 here is CASTQLASGYNEQFF. The CDR3 nucleotides are TGTGCCAGCACCCAATTGGCTAGCGGTTACAATGAGCAGTTCTTC.

The chain employs TRBV5-1 and TRBJ2-7; D is unresolved. Germline V gene data show CDR1 as SGHRS and CDR2 as YFSETQ. The CDR3 sequence is 14 residues long. V lost 0 bases to trimming and J lost 3 bases, with 10 bases between them. CDR3 sequence (DNA): TGCGCCAGCAGCTTGGATCTGGAGTTCTACGAGCAGTACTTC. Its protein is CASSLDLEFYEQYF.

This clonotype appeared a single time. The rearrangement joins TRBV29-1 to TRBJ2-1, with D hard to call. Per the germline V gene, CDR1 is SQVTM and CDR2 is ANQGSEA. Between the trimmed V and J ends, which lost 5 bases and 7 bases, there was a span of 6 bases. The CDR3 covers 10 residues. Here the CDR3 DNA reads TGCAGCGTTTCCCGGAATGAGCAGTTCTTC. It yields the protein CSVSRNEQFF.

This clonotype has a handful of counts. The rearrangement joins TRBV6-5 to TRBJ1-6, with D perhaps TRBD1 (6 bases). Trimming removed 2 bases at V and 7 bases at J, with 12 bases between. The germline gives CDR1 MNHEY, CDR2 SVGAGI. The length of the CDR3 is 15 residues. CDR3 region: CASSYGGAENSPLHF. The CDR3 nucleotides are TGTGCCAGCAGTTACGGGGGGGCGGAAAATTCACCCCTCCACTTT.

The chain uses TRBV28 and TRBJ1-3, with no clear D. The CDR3 is 12 amino acids. Trimming stripped 2 bases from V and 5 bases from J, with 4 bases between. The germline V gene encodes CDR1 MDHEN and CDR2 SYDVKM. The CDR3 sequence is CASSLKRNTIYF. CDR3 nucleotide sequence: TGTGCCAGCAGTTTAAAGAGAAACACCATATATTTT.

This clonotype was seen at least ten times. This sequence joins TRBV28 and TRBJ1-6, with D unresolved. CDR1 and CDR2 from the germline V gene are MDHEN and SYDVKM. CDR3 length equals 13 residues. V shed 8 bases and J shed 7 bases, with 12 bases lying between them. The CDR3 DNA sequence: TGTGCCAGCTTCCAGTCACCGAATTCACCCCTCCACTTT. Protein sequence: CASFQSPNSPLHF.